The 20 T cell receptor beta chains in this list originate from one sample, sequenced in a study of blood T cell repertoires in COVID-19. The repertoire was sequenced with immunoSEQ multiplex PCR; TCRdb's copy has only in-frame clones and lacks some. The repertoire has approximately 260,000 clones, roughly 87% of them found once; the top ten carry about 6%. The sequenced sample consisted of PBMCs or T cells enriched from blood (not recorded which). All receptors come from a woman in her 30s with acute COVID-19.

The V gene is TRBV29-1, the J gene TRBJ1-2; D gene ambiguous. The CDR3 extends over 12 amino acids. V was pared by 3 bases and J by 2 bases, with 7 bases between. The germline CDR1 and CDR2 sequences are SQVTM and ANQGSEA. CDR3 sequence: CSVETSNYGYTF. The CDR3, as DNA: TGCAGCGTTGAGACATCGAACTATGGCTACACCTTC.

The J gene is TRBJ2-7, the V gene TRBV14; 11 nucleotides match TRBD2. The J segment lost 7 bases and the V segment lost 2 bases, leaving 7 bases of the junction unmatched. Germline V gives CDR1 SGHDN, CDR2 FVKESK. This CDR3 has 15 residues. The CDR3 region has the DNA TGTGCCAGCAGCCAACTGACTAGCGGGGTAAAAGAGCAGTACTTC. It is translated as CASSQLTSGVKEQYF.

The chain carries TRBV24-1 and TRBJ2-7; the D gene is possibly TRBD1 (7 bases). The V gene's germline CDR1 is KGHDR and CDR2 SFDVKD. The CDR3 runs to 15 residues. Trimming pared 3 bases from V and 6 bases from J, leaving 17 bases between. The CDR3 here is CATSDRQGQGGEQYF. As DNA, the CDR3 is TGTGCCACCAGTGATCGTCAGGGCCAGGGGGGCGAGCAGTACTTC.

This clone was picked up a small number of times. The CDR3 sequence: CAIGTGGAGDTQYF. The CDR3 DNA follows: TGTGCCATCGGAACCGGGGGGGCCGGGGATACGCAGTATTTT. The chain uses TRBV10-3 and TRBJ2-3, with TRBD2 matching over 8 bases. The CDR3 spans 14 residues. Germline V gene lookup returns CDR1 ENHRY and CDR2 SYGVKD. The junction had 10 bases not matched to a gene; V was cut back by 8 bases and J by 6 bases.

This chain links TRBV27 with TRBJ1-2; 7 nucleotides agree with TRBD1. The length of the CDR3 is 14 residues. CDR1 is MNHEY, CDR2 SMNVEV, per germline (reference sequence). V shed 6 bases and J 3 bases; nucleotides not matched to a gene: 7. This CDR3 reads CASSRTGDYYGYTF. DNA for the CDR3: TGTGCCAGCAGCAGGACAGGAGATTACTATGGCTACACCTTC.

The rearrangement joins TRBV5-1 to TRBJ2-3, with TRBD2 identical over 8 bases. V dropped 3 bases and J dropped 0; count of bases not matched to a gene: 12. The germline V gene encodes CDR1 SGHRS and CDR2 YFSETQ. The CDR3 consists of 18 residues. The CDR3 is CASSSDLGRALSTDTQYF. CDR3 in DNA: TGCGCCAGCAGCTCGGACCTCGGGAGGGCCCTCAGCACAGATACGCAGTATTTT. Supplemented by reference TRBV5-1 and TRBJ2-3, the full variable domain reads KAGVTQTPRYLIKTRGQQVTLSCSPISGHRSVSWYQQTPGQGLQFLFEYFSETQRNKGNFPGRFSGRQFSNSRSEMNVSTLELGDSALYLCASSSDLGRALSTDTQYFGPGTRLTVL.

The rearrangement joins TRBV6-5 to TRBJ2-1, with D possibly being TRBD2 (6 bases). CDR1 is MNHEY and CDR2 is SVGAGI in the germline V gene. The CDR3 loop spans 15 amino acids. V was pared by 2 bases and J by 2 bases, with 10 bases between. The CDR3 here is CASSYGGDTYNEQFF. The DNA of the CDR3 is TGTGCCAGCAGTTACGGCGGGGATACCTACAATGAGCAGTTCTTC.

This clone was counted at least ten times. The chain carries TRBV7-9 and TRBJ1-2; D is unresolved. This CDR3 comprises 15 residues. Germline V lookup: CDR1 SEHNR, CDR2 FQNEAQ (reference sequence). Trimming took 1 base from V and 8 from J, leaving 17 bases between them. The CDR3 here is CASSLGGRILLGYTF. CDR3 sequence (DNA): TGTGCCAGCAGCTTAGGAGGGAGGATTTTACTAGGCTACACCTTC. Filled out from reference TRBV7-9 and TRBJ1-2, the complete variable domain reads DTGVSQNPRHKITKRGQNVTFRCDPISEHNRLYWYRQTLGQGPEFLTYFQNEAQLEKSRLLSDRFSAERPKGSFSTLEIQRTEQGDSAMYLCASSLGGRILLGYTFGSGTRLTVV.

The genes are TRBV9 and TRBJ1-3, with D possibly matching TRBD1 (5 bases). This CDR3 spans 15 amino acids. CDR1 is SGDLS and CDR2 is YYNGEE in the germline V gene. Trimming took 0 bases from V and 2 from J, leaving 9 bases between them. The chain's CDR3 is CASSVGGDPGNTIYF. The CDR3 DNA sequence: TGTGCCAGCAGCGTAGGGGGGGACCCTGGAAACACCATATATTTT.

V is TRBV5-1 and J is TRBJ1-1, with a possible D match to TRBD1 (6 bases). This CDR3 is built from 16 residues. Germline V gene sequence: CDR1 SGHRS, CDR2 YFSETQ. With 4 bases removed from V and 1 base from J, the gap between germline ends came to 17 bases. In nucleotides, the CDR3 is TGCGCCAGCAGCGTTGGCCCGGCAGGGGCGAACACTGAAGCTTTCTTT. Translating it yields CASSVGPAGANTEAFF.

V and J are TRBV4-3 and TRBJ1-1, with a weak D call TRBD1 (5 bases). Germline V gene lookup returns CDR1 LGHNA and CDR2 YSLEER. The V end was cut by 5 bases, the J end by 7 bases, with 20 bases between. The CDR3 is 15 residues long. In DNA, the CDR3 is TGCGCCAGCAGCGTACAAGGGGAAGGCGGGGATGAAGCTTTCTTT. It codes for CASSVQGEGGDEAFF.

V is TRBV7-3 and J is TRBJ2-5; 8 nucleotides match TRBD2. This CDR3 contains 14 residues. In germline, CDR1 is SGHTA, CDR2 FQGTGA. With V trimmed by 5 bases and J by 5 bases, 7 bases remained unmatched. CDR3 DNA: TGTGCCAGCAGCCCACGGGGGGGCGGGGAGACCCAGTACTTC. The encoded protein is CASSPRGGGETQYF.

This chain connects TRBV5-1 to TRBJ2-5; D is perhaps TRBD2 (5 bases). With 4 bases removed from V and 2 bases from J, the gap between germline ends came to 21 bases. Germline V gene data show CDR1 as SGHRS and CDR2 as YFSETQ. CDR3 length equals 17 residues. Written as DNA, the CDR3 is TGCGCCAGCAGCGGCTTGAAGGAACTCGGCGGGCAAGAGACCCAGTACTTC. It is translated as CASSGLKELGGQETQYF.

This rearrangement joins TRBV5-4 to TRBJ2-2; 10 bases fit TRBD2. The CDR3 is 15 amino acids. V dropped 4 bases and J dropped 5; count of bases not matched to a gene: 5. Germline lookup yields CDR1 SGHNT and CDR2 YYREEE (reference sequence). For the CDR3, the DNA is TGTGCCAGCAGCCTCGTGACTAGCGGGACCGGGGAGCTGTTTTTT. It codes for CASSLVTSGTGELFF.

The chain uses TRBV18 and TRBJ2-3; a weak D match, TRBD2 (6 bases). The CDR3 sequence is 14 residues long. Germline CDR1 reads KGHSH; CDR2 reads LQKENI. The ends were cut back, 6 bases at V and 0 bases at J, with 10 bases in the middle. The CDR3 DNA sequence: TGTGCCAGCTCGGGCGGGATCAGCACAGATACGCAGTATTTT. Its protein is CASSGGISTDTQYF.

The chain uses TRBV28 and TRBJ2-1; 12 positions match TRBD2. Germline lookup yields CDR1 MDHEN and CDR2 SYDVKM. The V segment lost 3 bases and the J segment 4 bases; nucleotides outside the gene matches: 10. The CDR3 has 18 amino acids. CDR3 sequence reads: CASSFRSLAGGDYNEQFF. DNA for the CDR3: TGTGCCAGCAGTTTCCGTAGTCTAGCGGGGGGGGATTACAATGAGCAGTTCTTC.

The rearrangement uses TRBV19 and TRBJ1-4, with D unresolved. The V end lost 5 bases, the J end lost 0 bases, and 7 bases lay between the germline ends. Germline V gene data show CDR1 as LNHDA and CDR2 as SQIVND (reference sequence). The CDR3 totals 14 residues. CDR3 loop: CASSQVATNEKLFF. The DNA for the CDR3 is TGTGCCAGTAGTCAGGTCGCAACTAATGAAAAACTGTTTTTT.

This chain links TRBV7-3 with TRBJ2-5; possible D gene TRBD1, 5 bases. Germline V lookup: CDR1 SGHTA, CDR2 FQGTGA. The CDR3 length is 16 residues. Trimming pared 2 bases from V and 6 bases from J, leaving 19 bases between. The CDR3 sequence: CASSLDSASGFKTQYF. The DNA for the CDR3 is TGTGCCAGCAGCTTAGATTCGGCCTCAGGGTTCAAGACCCAGTACTTC.

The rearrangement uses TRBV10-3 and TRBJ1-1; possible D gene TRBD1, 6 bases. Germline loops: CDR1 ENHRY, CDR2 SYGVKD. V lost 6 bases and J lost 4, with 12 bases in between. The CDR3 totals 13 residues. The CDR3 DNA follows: TGTGCCATCAGACAGGGATGGAGCACTGAAGCTTTCTTT. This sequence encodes CAIRQGWSTEAFF.

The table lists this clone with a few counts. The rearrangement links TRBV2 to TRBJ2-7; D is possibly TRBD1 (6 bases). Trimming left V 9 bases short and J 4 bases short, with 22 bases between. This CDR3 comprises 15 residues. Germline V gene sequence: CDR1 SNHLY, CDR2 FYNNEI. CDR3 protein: CASAVQGDWKYEQYF. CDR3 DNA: TGTGCCAGTGCGGTACAGGGTGACTGGAAATACGAGCAGTACTTC. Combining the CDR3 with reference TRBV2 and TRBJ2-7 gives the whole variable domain EPEVTQTPSHQVTQMGQEVILRCVPISNHLYFYWYRQILGQKVEFLVSFYNNEISEKSEIFDDQFSVERPDGSNFTLKIRSTKLEDSAMYFCASAVQGDWKYEQYFGPGTRLTVT.